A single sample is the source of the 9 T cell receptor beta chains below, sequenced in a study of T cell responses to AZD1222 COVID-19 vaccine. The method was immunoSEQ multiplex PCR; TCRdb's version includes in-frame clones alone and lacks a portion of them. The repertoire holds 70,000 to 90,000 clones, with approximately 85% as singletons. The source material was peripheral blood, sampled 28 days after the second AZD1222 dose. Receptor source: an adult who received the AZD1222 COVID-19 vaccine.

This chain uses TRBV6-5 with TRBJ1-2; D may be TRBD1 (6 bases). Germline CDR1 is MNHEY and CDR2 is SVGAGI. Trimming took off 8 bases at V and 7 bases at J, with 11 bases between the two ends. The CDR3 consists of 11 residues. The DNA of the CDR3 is TGTGCCAGCGGGGGGCGGGCTGGCTACACCTTC. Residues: CASGGRAGYTF.

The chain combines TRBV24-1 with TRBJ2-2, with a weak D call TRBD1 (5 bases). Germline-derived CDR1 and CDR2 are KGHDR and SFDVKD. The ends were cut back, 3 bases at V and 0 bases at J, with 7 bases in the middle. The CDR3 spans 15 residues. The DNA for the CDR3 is TGTGCCACCAGTGATGCCAGGGCGAACACCGGGGAGCTGTTTTTT. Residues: CATSDARANTGELFF.

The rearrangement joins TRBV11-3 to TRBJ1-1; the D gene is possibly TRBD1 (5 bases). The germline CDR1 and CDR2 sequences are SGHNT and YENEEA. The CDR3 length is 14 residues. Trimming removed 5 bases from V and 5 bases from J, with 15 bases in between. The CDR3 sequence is CASSPRGGRTEAFF. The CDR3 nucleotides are TGTGCCAGCAGCCCCCGGGGGGGGAGGACTGAAGCTTTCTTT. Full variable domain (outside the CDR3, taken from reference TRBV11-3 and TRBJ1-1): EAGVVQSPRYKIIEKKQPVAFWCNPISGHNTLYWYLQNLGQGPELLIRYENEEAVDDSQLPKDRFSAERLKGVDSTLKIQPAELGDSAVYLCASSPRGGRTEAFFGQGTRLTVV.

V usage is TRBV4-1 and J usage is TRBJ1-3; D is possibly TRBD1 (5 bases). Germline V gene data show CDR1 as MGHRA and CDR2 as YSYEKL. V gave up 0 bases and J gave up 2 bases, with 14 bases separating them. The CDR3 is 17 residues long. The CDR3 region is CASSQEARAGAGNTIYF. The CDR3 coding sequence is TGCGCCAGCAGCCAAGAGGCCAGGGCGGGGGCTGGAAACACCATATATTTT.

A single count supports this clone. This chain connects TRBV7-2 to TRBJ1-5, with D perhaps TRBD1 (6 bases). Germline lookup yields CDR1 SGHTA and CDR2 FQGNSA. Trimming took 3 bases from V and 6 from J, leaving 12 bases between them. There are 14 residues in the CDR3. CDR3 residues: CASSFGGRVQPQHF. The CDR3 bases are TGTGCCAGCAGCTTCGGGGGGCGCGTTCAGCCCCAGCATTTT.

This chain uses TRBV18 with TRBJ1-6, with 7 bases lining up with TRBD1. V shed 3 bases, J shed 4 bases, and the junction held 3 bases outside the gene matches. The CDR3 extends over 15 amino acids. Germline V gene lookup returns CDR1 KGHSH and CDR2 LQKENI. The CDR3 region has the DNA TGTGCCAGCTCACCCCGGGACAGTTATAATTCACCCCTCCACTTT. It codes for CASSPRDSYNSPLHF.

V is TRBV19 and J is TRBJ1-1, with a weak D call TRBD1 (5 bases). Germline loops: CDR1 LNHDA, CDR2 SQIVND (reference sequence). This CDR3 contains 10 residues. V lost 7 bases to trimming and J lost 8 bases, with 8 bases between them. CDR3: CASTGFEAFF. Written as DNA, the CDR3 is TGTGCCAGTACAGGGTTCGAAGCTTTCTTT.

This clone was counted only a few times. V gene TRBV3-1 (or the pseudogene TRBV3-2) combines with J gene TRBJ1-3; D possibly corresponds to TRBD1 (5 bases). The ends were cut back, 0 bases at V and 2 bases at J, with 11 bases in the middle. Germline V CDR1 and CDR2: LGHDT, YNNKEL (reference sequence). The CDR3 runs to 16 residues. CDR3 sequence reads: CASSQDPGGTGNTIYF. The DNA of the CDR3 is TGTGCCAGCAGCCAAGATCCGGGGGGAACTGGAAACACCATATATTTT.

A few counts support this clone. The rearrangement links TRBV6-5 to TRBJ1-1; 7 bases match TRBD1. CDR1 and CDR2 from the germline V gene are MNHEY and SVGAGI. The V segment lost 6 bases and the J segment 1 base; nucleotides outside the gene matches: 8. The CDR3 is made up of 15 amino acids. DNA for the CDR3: TGTGCCAGCAGCTCAGGGGGGGGAAGGAACACTGAAGCTTTCTTT. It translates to CASSSGGGRNTEAFF.